This record covers a single TCR beta chain. Its target antigen remains unknown. Nothing much larger sits one base from this clone, and base qualities are not available. This entry is derived from a study of identical twins (dated by TCRdb to 2016 to 2018). In terms of the full investigation: TCR alpha and beta repertoires from monozygotic twins, unrelated adults of various ages and cord blood were deep-sequenced to test whether fetal clonotypes persist. Replicate twin experiments were performed at different times using different library preparation protocols to rule out contamination. Summary of the overall study and its limitations: Because the same donors could not be followed over many years, the conclusions depended on cross-sectional statistical analysis. Compared with coincidental sharing between unrelated individuals, out-of-frame TCR alpha sequences shared between twins showed an excess of sequences with low generation probability. In beta out-of-frame sequences, excess twin sharing was weaker, because having fewer shared sequences lowered the signal-to-noise ratio. In monozygotic twins, recombination models systematically underestimated out-of-frame TCR alpha sharing, but the models matched the sharing seen between unrelated individuals. Invariant T cells such as MAIT and iNKT could partly confound zero-insertion analyses, although diverse VJ usage argued against such confounding for most clonotypes. Abundant cord blood beta clonotypes had fewer insertions, young adult naive repertoires showed a similar but weaker trend, and memory repertoires showed no such trend.

All donors were healthy Caucasians. The twin cohort consisted of three pairs of female monozygotic twins, all aged roughly 18 to 30 years. Peripheral blood mononuclear cells were the source from which RNA for the TCR libraries was isolated. Libraries were constructed by 5' RACE. Data came from an Illumina HiSeq 2000. A universal primer binding site was added through template switching, and the final cDNA carried a unique molecular identifier so that TCR cDNA molecules could be counted accurately. First-strand cDNA for TCR alpha and beta chains was synthesized from specific primers in the conserved constant-segment region. Each cDNA library was double barcoded, with a SMART-Mk sample barcode plus Illumina barcodes, to control for contamination. TruSeq adapter sequences and Illumina sample barcodes were added in two successive PCR steps. TCR alpha and beta cDNA libraries were sequenced on the Illumina HiSeq platform with custom primers. The study's own analysis went as follows. MiGEC processed the raw reads to extract unique molecular identifiers, while MiXCR was used to determine the CDR3 positions. Recombination models were inferred per individual with the repgenHMM and IGoR tools using an EM algorithm. The tcR package in R was used for shared clonotype analysis, with sharing normalized by the product of cloneset sizes. To study raw recombination free of thymic and clonal selection effects, out-of-frame nonproductive sequences were analyzed. TCRdb trimmed the raw reads at Q25, called clones with MiXCR and kept productive beta chains. Rows are unified per CDR3 protein, each entry keeping the most common DNA and genes. TCRdb's processing, not the authors', yielded these V and J calls. Within this sample are under 1 million distinct CDR3 sequences, with 10% to 15% of them counted one time only. The top ten constitute roughly 1.6% of the sample.

These same records also appear under a second study, on yellow fever vaccine responses in identical twins. As described in the second report: The authors reported that the T cell response to vaccination in identical twins appeared partly convergent and partly personalized. Focusing on identical twins, the study followed the T cell clones that responded to the vaccine, and did so with precision.

The sequence came from a woman younger than 30 in good health. The sequenced material came from PBMCs.

The DNA reads TGTGCCAGCAGTACCATCGGCTCCTACAATGAGCAGTTCTTC. Its translation is CASSTIGSYNEQFF. The chain employs TRBV25-1 and TRBJ2-1; no confident D gene assignment can be made. The CDR3 runs 14 residues from the cysteine to the phenylalanine. Only the CDR3 region is kept as DNA, spanning 42 bases read in frame from base 1. The junction carries 8 bases between V and J, which are trimmed by 5 bases and 0 bases respectively. CDR1 MGHDK and CDR2 SYGVNS are derived from the germline V gene.